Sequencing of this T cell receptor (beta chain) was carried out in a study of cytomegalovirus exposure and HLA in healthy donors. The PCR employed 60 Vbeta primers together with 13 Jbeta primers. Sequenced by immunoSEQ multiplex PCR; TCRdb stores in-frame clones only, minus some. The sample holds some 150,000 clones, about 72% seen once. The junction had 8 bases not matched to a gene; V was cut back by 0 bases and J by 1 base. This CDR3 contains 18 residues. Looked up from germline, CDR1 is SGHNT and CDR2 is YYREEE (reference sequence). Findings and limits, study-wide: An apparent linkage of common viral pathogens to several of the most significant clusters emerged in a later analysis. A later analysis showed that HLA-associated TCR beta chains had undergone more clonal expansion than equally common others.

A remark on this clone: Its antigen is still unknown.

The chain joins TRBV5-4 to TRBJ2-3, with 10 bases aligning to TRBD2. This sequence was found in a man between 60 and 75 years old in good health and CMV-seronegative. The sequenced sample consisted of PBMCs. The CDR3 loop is CASSLAAGGHIGTDTQYF. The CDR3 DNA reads TGTGCCAGCAGCTTGGCAGCGGGGGGGCATATTGGCACAGATACGCAGTATTTT.